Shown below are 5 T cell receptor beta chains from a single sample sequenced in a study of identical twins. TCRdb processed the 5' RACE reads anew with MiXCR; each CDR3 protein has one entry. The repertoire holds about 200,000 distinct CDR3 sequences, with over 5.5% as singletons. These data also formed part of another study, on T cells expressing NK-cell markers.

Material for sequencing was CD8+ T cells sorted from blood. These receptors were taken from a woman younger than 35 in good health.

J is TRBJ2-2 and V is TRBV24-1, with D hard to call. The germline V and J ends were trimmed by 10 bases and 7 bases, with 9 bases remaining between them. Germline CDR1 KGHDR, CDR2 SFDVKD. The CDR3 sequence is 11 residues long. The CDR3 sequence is CATQGDGELFF. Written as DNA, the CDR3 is TGTGCCACTCAAGGAGACGGGGAGCTGTTTTTT.

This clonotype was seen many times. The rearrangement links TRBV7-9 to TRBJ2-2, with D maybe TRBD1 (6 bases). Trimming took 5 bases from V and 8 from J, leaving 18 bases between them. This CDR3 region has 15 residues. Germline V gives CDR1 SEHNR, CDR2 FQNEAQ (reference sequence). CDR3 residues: CASSHLGTTPGELFF. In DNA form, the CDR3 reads TGTGCCAGCAGCCATCTAGGGACAACGCCTGGGGAGCTGTTTTTT.

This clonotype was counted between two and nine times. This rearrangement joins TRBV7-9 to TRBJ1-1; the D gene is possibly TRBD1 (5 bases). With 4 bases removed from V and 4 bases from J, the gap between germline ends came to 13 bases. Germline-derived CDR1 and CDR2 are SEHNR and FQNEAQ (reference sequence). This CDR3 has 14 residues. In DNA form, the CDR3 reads TGTGCCAGCAGCTCCGCGGGGGTCGGCACTGAAGCTTTCTTT. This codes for CASSSAGVGTEAFF.

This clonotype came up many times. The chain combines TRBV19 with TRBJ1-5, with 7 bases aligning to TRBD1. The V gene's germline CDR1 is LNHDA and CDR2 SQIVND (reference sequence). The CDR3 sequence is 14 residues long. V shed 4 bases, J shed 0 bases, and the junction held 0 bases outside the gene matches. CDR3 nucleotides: TGTGCCAGTAGTAGACAGGGTAGCAATCAGCCCCAGCATTTT. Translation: CASSRQGSNQPQHF.

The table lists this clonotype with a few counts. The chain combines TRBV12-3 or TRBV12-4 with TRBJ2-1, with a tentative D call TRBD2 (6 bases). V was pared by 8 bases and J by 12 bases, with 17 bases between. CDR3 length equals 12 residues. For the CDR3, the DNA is TGTGCCAGCGAAGGCGGGGCGGGGTGGCAGTTCTTC. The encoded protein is CASEGGAGWQFF.